The 20 T cell receptor beta chains given below trace back to one sample, sequenced in a study of blood T cell repertoires in COVID-19. TCRdb's copy holds only in-frame clones and misses some; the assay was immunoSEQ multiplex PCR. This table has approximately 190,000 clones, about 80% appearing once. Sequencing input: peripheral blood. These receptors were collected from an older woman with COVID-19, enrolled during active disease.

The chain links TRBV6-5 to TRBJ1-6; D call uncertain. CDR3 size: 14 residues. Germline V gene lookup returns CDR1 MNHEY and CDR2 SVGAGI. Trimming left V 7 bases short and J 11 bases short, with 18 bases between. CDR3 region: CASTRAGLGTPLHF. The CDR3 DNA reads as TGTGCCAGCACCCGGGCGGGGTTGGGTACACCCCTCCACTTT.

This clone came up once. The gene calls are TRBV14 and TRBJ1-4; TRBD1 might be the D (6 bases). The CDR3 spans 13 residues. V shed 0 bases and J shed 10 bases, with 9 bases lying between them. Germline V gene sequence: CDR1 SGHDN, CDR2 FVKESK. For the CDR3, the DNA is TGTGCCAGCAGCCAAGACCAGGGGATAAAACTGTTTTTT. Translation: CASSQDQGIKLFF.

The CDR3 bases are TGTGCCAGTAGTCTAGGGACACCAGGCGATGAAAAACTGTTTTTT. It is translated as CASSLGTPGDEKLFF. The rearrangement links TRBV19 to TRBJ1-4; perhaps TRBD1 as D (6 bases). The CDR3 spans 15 residues. V dropped 5 bases and J dropped 6 bases, with 16 bases sitting between them. The germline CDR1 and CDR2 sequences are LNHDA and SQIVND (reference sequence).

The chain employs TRBV5-6 and TRBJ1-5; D possibly corresponds to TRBD1 (5 bases). V was pared by 0 bases and J by 7 bases, with 11 bases between. CDR3 length: 14 amino acids. Germline V gives CDR1 SGHDT, CDR2 YYEEEE. CDR3 DNA: TGTGCCAGCAGCTTGGCGGCAGGGAAGCAGCCCCAGCATTTT. This codes for CASSLAAGKQPQHF.

This clone was seen a few times. V gene TRBV6-6 combines with J gene TRBJ2-1, with 8 bases identical to TRBD2. Germline assignment: CDR1 MNHNY and CDR2 SVGAGI (reference sequence). CDR3 length: 14 amino acids. Unmatched junction bases numbered 8, after V lost 5 bases and J lost 8 bases. The CDR3 loop is CASSREGLSDEQFF. The CDR3 DNA reads TGTGCCAGCAGTCGGGAGGGCCTCAGCGATGAGCAGTTCTTC.

This chain links TRBV29-1 with TRBJ2-1; tentative D call: TRBD1 (5 bases). V lost 8 bases to trimming and J lost 1 base, with 15 bases between them. This CDR3 is built from 14 residues. Per the germline V gene, CDR1 is SQVTM and CDR2 is ANQGSEA. The CDR3 DNA sequence: TGCAGCTCCAGGGTGGTAGGGTCCTACAATGAGCAGTTCTTC. This sequence encodes CSSRVVGSYNEQFF.

CDR3 sequence (DNA): TGTGCCAGCGCTACCTCTGGGACAACCATCAATGAGCAGTTCTTC. Amino acids: CASATSGTTINEQFF. The chain recombines TRBV25-1 with TRBJ2-1; weak D call: TRBD1 (6 bases). The CDR3 is 15 residues long. Trimming pared 8 bases from V and 6 bases from J, leaving 20 bases between. In germline, CDR1 is MGHDK, CDR2 SYGVNS.

The chain combines TRBV29-1 with TRBJ1-5; tentatively, D is TRBD1 (6 bases). CDR3 length: 16 residues. V was pared by 6 bases and J by 3 bases, with 21 bases between. The germline gives CDR1 SQVTM, CDR2 ANQGSEA. Here the CDR3 reads CSVLGVGGGLNQPQHF. In DNA, the CDR3 is TGCAGCGTCCTCGGGGTGGGTGGGGGCCTCAATCAGCCCCAGCATTTT.

The CDR3 sequence is CASKGGGYNSPLHF. The CDR3 bases are TGTGCCAGTAAAGGCGGGGGGTATAATTCACCCCTCCACTTT. The chain recombines TRBV19 with TRBJ1-6, with D maybe TRBD1 (5 bases). The CDR3 has 14 residues. Germline V gene lookup returns CDR1 LNHDA and CDR2 SQIVND (reference sequence). V gave up 7 bases and J gave up 4 bases, with 11 bases separating them.

The CDR3 region has the DNA TGTGCCAGCAGTGAACGCTCTGGGGCCAACGTCCTGACTTTC. Translating gives CASSERSGANVLTF. The V and J genes are TRBV2 and TRBJ2-6; the D is unclear. The V and J ends lost 2 bases and 0 bases respectively, with 2 bases between them. From germline, CDR1 is SNHLY and CDR2 FYNNEI. The CDR3 totals 14 residues.

This chain joins TRBV7-8 and TRBJ1-6, with unresolved D. Germline loops: CDR1 SGHVS, CDR2 FQNEAQ. The CDR3 covers 15 residues. The V end was cut by 3 bases, the J end by 9 bases, with 15 bases between. CDR3 sequence reads: CASSFIPGEGSPLHF. As DNA, the CDR3 is TGTGCCAGCAGCTTTATTCCCGGGGAGGGTTCACCCCTCCACTTT.

The V call is TRBV7-2, the J call TRBJ2-5, with TRBD2 matching over 15 bases. Germline lookup yields CDR1 SGHTA and CDR2 FQGNSA. This CDR3 is 17 amino acids long. After removal of 3 bases from V and 4 bases from J, the junction contained 6 bases not matched to a gene. This chain's CDR3 is CASSFRGLAGGGETQYF. The DNA of the CDR3 is TGTGCCAGCAGCTTTCGGGGACTAGCGGGAGGAGGAGAGACCCAGTACTTC.

Concerning this clone itself: This specimen includes other DNA sequences encoding the same CDR3. The J gene is TRBJ2-5, the V gene TRBV10-3; 9 bases are a match to TRBD1. The ends lost 10 bases at V and 4 bases at J; junction bases unmatched: 10. The CDR3 sequence is 14 residues long. Per the germline V gene, CDR1 is ENHRY and CDR2 is SYGVKD. The CDR3 nucleotides are TGTGCCACACAGGGACAGGGAGTAGGAGAGACCCAGTACTTC. As protein: CATQGQGVGETQYF.

This clone was recorded many times. The rearrangement joins TRBV19 to TRBJ1-5; tentative D call: TRBD1 (5 bases). The germline V gene encodes CDR1 LNHDA and CDR2 SQIVND (reference sequence). CDR3 length: 14 residues. Trimming shortened V by 7 bases and J by 1 base, and 11 bases separated the two germline ends. This CDR3 reads CASKVPGSNQPQHF. CDR3 in DNA: TGTGCCAGTAAGGTGCCAGGGAGCAATCAGCCCCAGCATTTT.

The chain joins TRBV2 to TRBJ1-2; 8 positions agree with TRBD1. Looked up from germline, CDR1 is SNHLY and CDR2 is FYNNEI. The CDR3 has 14 amino acids. J was trimmed by 0 bases and V by 7 bases; bases with no gene match: 4. CDR3 loop: CASTGTGSNYGYTF. Written as DNA, the CDR3 is TGTGCCAGCACCGGGACAGGATCTAACTATGGCTACACCTTC. Filled out from reference TRBV2 and TRBJ1-2, the complete variable domain reads EPEVTQTPSHQVTQMGQEVILRCVPISNHLYFYWYRQILGQKVEFLVSFYNNEISEKSEIFDDQFSVERPDGSNFTLKIRSTKLEDSAMYFCASTGTGSNYGYTFGSGTRLTVV.

V usage is TRBV7-2 and J usage is TRBJ1-1; unclear D gene. The CDR3 sequence is 14 residues long. Germline CDR1 is SGHTA and CDR2 is FQGNSA. Deletions cut 0 bases from V and 4 bases from J, with 9 bases between. CDR3 region: CASSLASTGTEAFF. In DNA form, the CDR3 reads TGTGCCAGCAGCTTAGCATCGACGGGCACTGAAGCTTTCTTT.

This rearrangement joins TRBV12-2 to TRBJ2-5; the D call TRBD1 from the table was never checked on the DNA. TRBV12-2 is tagged as a pseudogene. The CDR3 is 13 amino acids. The CDR3 DNA sequence: TGTGCAAGTCGCTTCAAGGGGGCAGAGACCCAGTACTTC. Its translation: CASRFKGAETQYF.

This clone turned up a few times. The rearrangement uses TRBV3-1 (or the pseudogene TRBV3-2) and TRBJ1-6; possibly TRBD1 for D (6 bases). This CDR3 contains 13 residues. CDR1 and CDR2 (germline): LGHDT, YNNKEL (reference sequence). Trimming removed 4 bases from V and 9 bases from J, with 10 bases in between. The CDR3 DNA follows: TGTGCCAGCAGCCTACGGGACATTTCACCCCTCCACTTT. Protein sequence: CASSLRDISPLHF.

This rearrangement joins TRBV19 to TRBJ2-2, with TRBD2 matching over 13 bases. The CDR3 loop spans 18 amino acids. Germline trimming cut 5 bases from V and 0 bases from J; bases unmatched to any gene: 6. In germline, CDR1 is LNHDA, CDR2 SQIVND (reference sequence). DNA for the CDR3: TGTGCCAGTAGTCCTTTGACTAGCGGGGGGCCGAACACCGGGGAGCTGTTTTTT. Amino acid sequence: CASSPLTSGGPNTGELFF.

The chain carries TRBV9 and TRBJ2-2, with D perhaps TRBD2 (5 bases). V lost 3 bases, J lost 3 bases, and 15 bases lay in between. The CDR3 sequence is 16 residues long. Germline V gives CDR1 SGDLS, CDR2 YYNGEE. CDR3 DNA sequence: TGTGCCAGCAGCGCAACTAGTCGGGTGGACACCGGGGAGCTGTTTTTT. It encodes CASSATSRVDTGELFF.